These 14 T cell receptor beta chains share one sample of origin, sequenced in a study of beta chain features in type 1 diabetes. Findings of the study overall: Patients with Type 1 diabetes showed moderately but significantly shorter TCRB CDR3s in all four CD4+ subsets.

These receptors' antigens are unknown. TCRB transcripts that were expressed got sequenced, as all of the isolated RNA had been reverse transcribed. Sequencing used immunoSEQ multiplex PCR; TCRdb keeps in-frame clones, though not all of them. The table includes under 200,000 clones, 6.5% to 10% detected once. Sequenced sample: central memory CD4+ T cells from blood. The receptors originated from a woman aged 18-29 years with type 1 diabetes.

This clone was detected a few times. Other DNA sequences from this sample encode an identical CDR3 as well. This sequence joins TRBV9 and TRBJ2-1, with 10 bases aligning to TRBD2. With V trimmed by 2 bases and J by 4 bases, 6 bases remained unmatched. Germline-derived CDR1 and CDR2 are SGDLS and YYNGEE. This CDR3 has 16 residues. The DNA for the CDR3 is TGTGCCAGCAGCGTTGGCGTGACTAGCGGGTACAATGAGCAGTTCTTC. Protein product: CASSVGVTSGYNEQFF.

The chain links TRBV5-6 to TRBJ2-7; the D is unclear. The CDR3 is 16 residues long. Per the germline V gene, CDR1 is SGHDT and CDR2 is YYEEEE. Trimming removed 2 bases at V and 0 bases at J, with 15 bases between. In DNA form, the CDR3 reads TGTGCCAGCAGCTTAGAGACCCGTCGGAGCTCCTACGAGCAGTACTTC. This gives the protein CASSLETRRSSYEQYF.

In this sample, this clone turned up many times. This rearrangement joins TRBV29-1 to TRBJ1-1; D gene uncertain. Germline CDR1 is SQVTM and CDR2 is ANQGSEA. CDR3 length equals 12 residues. Trimming left V 3 bases short and J 1 base short, with 6 bases between. The CDR3 spells CSVERENTEAFF. For the CDR3, the DNA is TGCAGCGTTGAGAGGGAGAACACTGAAGCTTTCTTT.

This rearrangement joins TRBV11-2 to TRBJ2-1; TRBD2 matches 7 bases. From germline, CDR1 is SGHAT and CDR2 FQNNGV. This CDR3 spans 16 amino acids. V shed 7 bases and J 7 bases; nucleotides not matched to a gene: 16. The chain's CDR3 is CASTPGFAGVGNEQFF. In DNA, the CDR3 is TGTGCCAGCACCCCGGGGTTTGCGGGAGTCGGGAATGAGCAGTTCTTC.

The rearrangement uses TRBV14 and TRBJ2-2, with D possibly matching TRBD2 (5 bases). The germline gives CDR1 SGHDN, CDR2 FVKESK. CDR3 length: 14 residues. Trimming pared 4 bases from V and 0 bases from J, leaving 6 bases between. The CDR3 region has the DNA TGTGCCAGCAGCCTGGACTCGAACACCGGGGAGCTGTTTTTT. It encodes CASSLDSNTGELFF. Full variable domain (rest looked up from reference TRBV14 and TRBJ2-2): EAGVTQFPSHSVIEKGQTVTLRCDPISGHDNLYWYRRVMGKEIKFLLHFVKESKQDESGMPNNRFLAERTGGTYSTLKVQPAELEDSGVYFCASSLDSNTGELFFGEGSRLTVL.

This clone came up a few times. The chain recombines TRBV6-6 with TRBJ2-1, with D possibly TRBD1 on 5 matching bases. The CDR3 extends over 15 amino acids. Trimming took 4 bases from V and 1 from J, leaving 11 bases between them. Germline CDR1 is MNHNY and CDR2 is SVGAGI (reference sequence). In DNA form, the CDR3 reads TGTGCCAGCAGTTTCCCTACAGGTTCCTACAATGAGCAGTTCTTC. It translates to CASSFPTGSYNEQFF.

This clone was detected ten times or more. The chain has TRBV13 and TRBJ2-4; weak D call: TRBD1 (6 bases). Germline V gene lookup returns CDR1 PRHDT and CDR2 FYEKMQ (reference sequence). The CDR3 loop spans 14 amino acids. V was trimmed by 1 base and J by 6 bases, leaving 10 bases between them. The CDR3 loop reads CASSLAQGTNIQYF. The CDR3 DNA follows: TGTGCCAGCAGCTTAGCCCAGGGGACAAACATTCAGTACTTC.

The chain recombines TRBV14 with TRBJ2-3; D is unclear. Trimming stripped 3 bases from V and 1 base from J, with 5 bases between. The CDR3 runs 13 residues. Germline values: CDR1 SGHDN, CDR2 FVKESK. CDR3 nucleotide sequence: TGTGCCAGCAGCCATCCCGGCACAGATACGCAGTATTTT. It codes for CASSHPGTDTQYF. Variable domain in full (rest from reference TRBV14 and TRBJ2-3): EAGVTQFPSHSVIEKGQTVTLRCDPISGHDNLYWYRRVMGKEIKFLLHFVKESKQDESGMPNNRFLAERTGGTYSTLKVQPAELEDSGVYFCASSHPGTDTQYFGPGTRLTVL.

This clone was detected only a few times. The gene calls are TRBV2 and TRBJ1-5; 7 bases align to TRBD1. With V trimmed by 6 bases and J by 3 bases, 8 bases remained unmatched. CDR3 length: 15 amino acids. Germline values: CDR1 SNHLY, CDR2 FYNNEI. CDR3 nucleotides: TGTGCCAGCAGCCAAGAGGGACAGAACAATCAGCCCCAGCATTTT. Residues: CASSQEGQNNQPQHF.

The genes are TRBV29-1 and TRBJ2-3; 8 nucleotides align to TRBD1. Trimming cost V 3 bases and J 2 bases; bases outside gene matches: 7. The germline CDR1 and CDR2 sequences are SQVTM and ANQGSEA. The CDR3 runs 15 residues. CDR3 in amino acids: CSVEKGTGNTDTQYF. The CDR3 region has the DNA TGCAGCGTTGAGAAGGGGACAGGCAACACAGATACGCAGTATTTT.

This clone was seen more than once but under ten times. The rearrangement joins TRBV19 to TRBJ2-1, with D possibly matching TRBD2 (7 bases). The germline V gene encodes CDR1 LNHDA and CDR2 SQIVND (reference sequence). The CDR3 contains 12 residues. The germline V and J ends were trimmed by 10 bases and 14 bases, with 21 bases remaining between them. CDR3 in DNA: TGTGCCACCCTCCGTCCGGGGGGCATTAAGTTCTTC. The encoded protein is CATLRPGGIKFF.

This clone was observed a few times. The chain recombines TRBV30 with TRBJ1-4; D is undetermined. The CDR3 has 15 residues. The ends were cut back, 4 bases at V and 0 bases at J, with 12 bases in the middle. Germline V CDR1 and CDR2: GTSNPN, SVGIG (reference sequence). CDR3 loop: CAWNLRGATNEKLFF. The DNA of the CDR3 is TGTGCCTGGAACCTCCGGGGAGCAACTAATGAAAAACTGTTTTTT.

A few counts support this clone. The V call is TRBV29-1, the J call TRBJ1-1, with TRBD1 matching 8 bases. The CDR3 has 15 amino acids. Germline V lookup: CDR1 SQVTM, CDR2 ANQGSEA. With V trimmed by 7 bases and J by 0 bases, 10 bases remained unmatched. CDR3 DNA: TGCAGCGCGACCGACAGGGGTTCGATGAACACTGAAGCTTTCTTT. Translation gives CSATDRGSMNTEAFF.

The chain employs TRBV1 and TRBJ1-5; whether TRBD1, the table's D call, matches the DNA was not checked. TRBV1 is marked as a pseudogene. This CDR3 comprises 14 residues. DNA of the CDR3: TGCACCAGCAGCCGCTCAGGGGACAATCAGCCCCAGCATTTT. Translated: CTSSRSGDNQPQHF.